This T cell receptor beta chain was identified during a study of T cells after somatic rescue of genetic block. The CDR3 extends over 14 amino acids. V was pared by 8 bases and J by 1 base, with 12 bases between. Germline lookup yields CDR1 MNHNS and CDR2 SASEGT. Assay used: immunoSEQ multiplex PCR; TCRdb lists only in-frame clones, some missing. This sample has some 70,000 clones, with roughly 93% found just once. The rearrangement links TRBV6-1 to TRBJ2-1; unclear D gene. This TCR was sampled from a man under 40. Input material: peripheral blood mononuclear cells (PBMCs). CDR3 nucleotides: TGTGCCAGCGCGGAGTCACTTTCCTACAATGAGCAGTTCTTC. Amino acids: CASAESLSYNEQFF.